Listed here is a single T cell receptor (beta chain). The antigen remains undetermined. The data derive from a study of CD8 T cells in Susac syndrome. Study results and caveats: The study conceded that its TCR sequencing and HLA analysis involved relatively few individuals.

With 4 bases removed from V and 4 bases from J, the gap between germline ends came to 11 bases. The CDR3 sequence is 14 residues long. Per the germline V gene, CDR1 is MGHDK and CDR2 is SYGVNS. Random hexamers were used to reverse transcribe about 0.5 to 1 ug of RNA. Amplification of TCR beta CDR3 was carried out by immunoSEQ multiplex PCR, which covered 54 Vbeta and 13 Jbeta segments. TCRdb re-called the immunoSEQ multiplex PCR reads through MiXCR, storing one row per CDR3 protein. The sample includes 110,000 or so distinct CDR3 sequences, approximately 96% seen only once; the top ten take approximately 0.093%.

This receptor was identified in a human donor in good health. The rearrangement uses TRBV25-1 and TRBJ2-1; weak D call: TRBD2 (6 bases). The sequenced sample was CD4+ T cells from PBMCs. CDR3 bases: TGTGCCAGCAGTGGTAGACTAGAATACAATGAGCAGTTCTTC. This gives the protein CASSGRLEYNEQFF.